The rows below give T cell receptor beta chains drawn from one sample of a study of tumor-infiltrating lymphocytes in primary liver carcinoma. TCRdb called the multiplex PCR reads again in MiXCR, with one record for every CDR3 protein. The data show around 330,000 distinct CDR3 sequences, roughly two thirds seen once. The sample comprised peripheral blood. The source of these receptors is a man aged 40-49 years with primary liver carcinoma and hepatitis B virus infection. Each CDR3 is given with its conserved first and last residue. A D gene is named only where the DNA matches it firmly. Not every row has a clone size; where given, it reads once, few, many or a size class.

.	TRBV12-3/TRBV12-4	TRBJ2-7	TRBD1	CASRETGWTHELYF	TGTGCCAGCAGGGAGACAGGGTGGACCCACGAGCTGTACTTC
many	TRBV6-5	TRBJ2-1	.	CASTESKNEQFF	TGTGCCAGCACAGAGTCAAAAAATGAGCAGTTCTTC
many	TRBV11-2	TRBJ1-1	.	CASSPFMNTEAFF	TGTGCCAGCAGCCCCTTCATGAACACTGAAGCTTTCTTT
.	TRBV6-5	TRBJ2-3	.	CASSYSGSSTDKQYF	TGTGCCAGCAGTTACTCCGGGTCTAGCACAGATAAGCAGTATTTT
many	TRBV12-3/TRBV12-4	TRBJ1-2	.	CASSTGTTSYGYTF	TGTGCCAGCAGCACCGGGACGACCTCCTATGGCTACACCTTC
.	TRBV6-5	TRBJ1-1	.	CAGSGTRTEAFF	TGTGCCGGCAGTGGGACACGCACTGAAGCTTTCTTT
many	TRBV6-6	TRBJ1-2	.	CASSYGSSNYGYTF	TGTGCCAGCAGTTATGGCAGTTCTAACTATGGCTACACCTTC
.	TRBV23-1	TRBJ2-7	.	CASSHRDGPFYERYF	TGCGCCAGCAGTCACCGGGACGGCCCCTTCTACGAGCGGTACTTC
.	TRBV11-1	TRBJ2-3	.	CASSRTPPDGWASTDTQYF	TGCGCCAGCAGTCGCACCCCCCCGGACGGCTGGGCTAGCACAGATACGCAGTATTTT
.	TRBV29-1	TRBJ1-4	.	CSARGGEGEKLLF	TGCAGCGCCCGAGGGGGGGAGGGCGAAAAACTGCTTTTT
few	TRBV5-1	TRBJ2-5	.	CASSPQGETQYF	TGCGCCAGCAGCCCACAAGGGGAGACCCAGTACTTC
.	TRBV30	TRBJ2-1	TRBD2	CAWRRREGYNEQFF	TGTGCCTGGAGGCGGCGGGAGGGCTACAATGAGCAGTTCTTC
.	TRBV29-1	TRBJ2-3	.	CSAALGVLVQYF	TGCAGCGCCGCATTAGGAGTATTAGTGCAGTATTTT
many	TRBV5-6	TRBJ1-1	.	CASSWTGAVEAFF	TGTGCCAGCAGCTGGACTGGGGCTGTTGAAGCTTTCTTT
.	TRBV6-5	TRBJ1-1	.	CASIIPSTDEAFF	TGTGCCAGCATCATACCCAGTACAGATGAAGCTTTCTTT
.	TRBV6-2/TRBV6-3	TRBJ2-5	.	CASGYPQQGTQYF	TGTGCCAGCGGTTACCCGCAGCAAGGGACCCAGTACTTC
.	TRBV6-1	TRBJ2-1	.	CVSMSSGDTEVGSYNEQFF	TGTGTCAGCATGTCCTCAGGGGACACTGAAGTCGGGTCCTACAATGAGCAGTTCTTC
few	TRBV4-3	TRBJ2-1	.	CASSQDFSTSSYNEQFF	TGCGCCAGCAGCCAAGATTTTTCTACCAGCTCCTACAATGAGCAGTTCTTC
.	TRBV10-3	TRBJ2-3	TRBD2	CAIGQLAGSTDTQYF	TGTGCCATCGGCCAACTAGCGGGAAGCACAGATACGCAATATTTT
once	TRBV6-6	TRBJ2-4	.	CASRDQGDNNIQYF	TGTGCCAGCAGAGATCAAGGAGACAATAACATTCAGTACTTC